This T cell receptor beta chain originates from a study of cytomegalovirus exposure and HLA in healthy donors. V shed 9 bases and J shed 7 bases, with 22 bases lying between them. Germline loops: CDR1 SGHAT, CDR2 FQNNGV. CDR3 length equals 16 residues. Broader study findings: There were some public TCRs occurring in many donors, but most TCR sequences were rare.

The primer mix had 60 Vbeta and 13 Jbeta primers. TCRdb's copy holds only in-frame clones and misses some; the assay was immunoSEQ multiplex PCR. Counted here are some 200,000 clones, 84% occurring once; the ten biggest clones make up around 2.8%. As for this clone: Its antigen remains unidentified.

At the time of sampling, donors were nominally healthy, though unrecorded immune exposures were likely. Sequences were obtained from PBMCs. The rearrangement links TRBV11-2 to TRBJ1-6; a weak D match, TRBD1 (5 bases). The TCR comes from a woman aged 45-60 years in good health and CMV-seropositive. CDR3 in amino acids: CARNNLGQGWNSPLHF. The CDR3 DNA reads as TGTGCCAGAAATAATCTTGGGCAGGGTTGGAATTCACCCCTCCACTTT.